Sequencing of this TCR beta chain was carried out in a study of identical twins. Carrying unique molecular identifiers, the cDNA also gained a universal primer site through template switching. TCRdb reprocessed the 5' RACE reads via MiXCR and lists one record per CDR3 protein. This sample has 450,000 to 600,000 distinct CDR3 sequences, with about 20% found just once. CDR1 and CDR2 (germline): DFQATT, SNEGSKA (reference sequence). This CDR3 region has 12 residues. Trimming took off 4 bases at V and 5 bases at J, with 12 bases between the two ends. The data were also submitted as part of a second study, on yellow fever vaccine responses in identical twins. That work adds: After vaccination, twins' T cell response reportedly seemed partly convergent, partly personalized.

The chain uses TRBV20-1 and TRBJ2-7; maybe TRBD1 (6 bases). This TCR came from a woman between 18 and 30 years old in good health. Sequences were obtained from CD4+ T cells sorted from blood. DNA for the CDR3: TGCAGTGCTACGAAGGCAGGGGACGAGCAGTACGTC. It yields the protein CSATKAGDEQYV.